These T cell receptor beta chains were read from a single sample in a study of human T cells and chemical hapten exposure. TCRdb reprocessed the RACE reads with MiXCR, giving one entry per CDR3 protein. The data contain 33,000 or so distinct CDR3 sequences, 12% of them singletons. The input for sequencing was whole blood, taken in connection with sensitization to the hapten diphenylcyclopropenone (DPC). The receptors come from a woman between 35 and 50 years old with alopecia areata. Some clones in this sample may be carry-over from other donors' samples. The CDR3 runs from the conserved cysteine through the conserved F or W. A D gene is named only where the DNA matches it firmly. Part of the rows lack a size; the others show once, few, many or a class for expanded clones.

CDR3,DNA,size,D,J,length,V
CASSSISYNEQFF,TGTGCCAGCAGCTCCATCTCCTACAATGAGCAGTTCTTC,many,-,TRBJ2-1,13,TRBV11-3
CAWSPVGELFF,TGTGCCTGGAGTCCAGTCGGGGAGCTGTTTTTT,-,-,TRBJ2-2,11,TRBV30
CASSQAGTDYNEQFF,TGTGCCAGCAGCCAGGCCGGGACAGACTACAATGAGCAGTTCTTC,many,TRBD1,TRBJ2-1,15,TRBV4-2
CASSPRGGAAEAFF,TGCGCCAGCAGCCCCAGGGGAGGAGCGGCTGAAGCTTTCTTT,many,-,TRBJ1-1,14,TRBV10-2
CASREQGSYGYTF,TGTGCCAGCAGGGAACAGGGGTCCTATGGCTACACCTTC,few,TRBD1,TRBJ1-2,13,TRBV12-3/TRBV12-4
CATSGVDEANVLTF,TGTGCCACCAGCGGGGTCGACGAGGCCAACGTCCTGACTTTC,few,-,TRBJ2-6,14,TRBV24-1
CASNHGTGYNEQFF,TGTGCCAGCAACCACGGGACAGGCTACAATGAGCAGTTCTTC,-,TRBD1,TRBJ2-1,14,TRBV5-5
CAGAPSGVNTGELFF,TGCGCCGGCGCCCCGAGCGGGGTCAACACCGGGGAGCTGTTTTTT,many,TRBD2,TRBJ2-2,15,TRBV10-2
CASSLATGEAYNSPLHF,TGTGCCAGCAGCTTAGCGACAGGGGAGGCCTATAATTCACCCCTCCACTTT,few,TRBD1,TRBJ1-6,17,TRBV11-2
CASSLMETGELFF,TGTGCCAGCAGCTTAATGGAAACCGGGGAGCTGTTTTTT,few,-,TRBJ2-2,13,TRBV11-2
CASRSRGSYNSPLHF,TGTGCCAGCAGGTCACGGGGTTCCTATAATTCACCCCTCCACTTT,few,-,TRBJ1-6,15,TRBV6-5
CASSPNPGLAGLDEQYF,TGTGCCAGCTCACCGAATCCGGGACTAGCGGGATTAGACGAGCAGTACTTC,many,TRBD2,TRBJ2-7,17,TRBV18
CASSGQSSYNEQFF,TGTGCCAGCAGTGGACAGAGCTCCTACAATGAGCAGTTCTTC,many,-,TRBJ2-1,14,TRBV6-1
CASSPGLAGDTQYF,TGTGCCAGCAGTCCGGGACTAGCGGGAGATACGCAGTATTTT,few,TRBD2,TRBJ2-3,14,TRBV6-4